This record covers a single T cell receptor beta chain. Antigen specificity is unknown. The data stem from a study of T-cell memory formation after mild COVID-19. Study-wide points: The study detected some responding clones in pre-infection memory, suggesting cross-reactive memory joined. CD4+ clones that contracted lay mainly in CM and EM; CD8+ ones lay in EMRA.

V lost 5 bases to trimming and J lost 5 bases; unmatched junction nucleotides: 5. Germline CDR1 reads PRHDT; CDR2 reads FYEKMQ (reference sequence). The CDR3 is 14 residues long. 5'RACE primed at constant segments yielded TCR alpha and TCR beta cDNA libraries bearing sample barcodes and UMIs. TCRdb passed the 5' RACE reads through MiXCR, listing each CDR3 protein once. The data show roughly 240,000 distinct CDR3 sequences, with 15% to 19% seen just once and around 2% held by the top ten. Sequencing input: PBMCs or a T cell subset sorted from them (not recorded which). The TCR comes from an adult woman who had mild COVID-19 (a few samples of this study predate the infection). Cell type and time point are not known. V usage is TRBV13 and J usage is TRBJ2-7; 11 positions match TRBD1. CDR3: CASSQRDRGNEQYF. CDR3 nucleotides: TGTGCCAGCAGCCAGAGGGACAGGGGGAACGAGCAGTACTTC.